This is a list of T cell receptor beta chains from one sample in a study of shared clonotypes between healthy human individuals. This table comes from immunoSEQ multiplex PCR, and its TCRdb copy is limited to in-frame clones, with some not included. Of roughly 1,000,000 clones in the sample, 70% to 80% are singletons; the top ten hold 0.61%. Sequencing input: memory CD4+ T cells from PBMCs. Receptor source: a man between 18 and 29 years old in good health. Some clones in this sample may be carry-over from other donors' samples. Both conserved end residues are part of each CDR3. Each record gives: V gene, J gene, D gene, clone size, CDR3 protein, CDR3 DNA. A D gene is named only where the DNA matches it firmly. Rows give clone size only sometimes, using once, few, many, or a class for an expanded clone.

V: TRBV30; J: TRBJ1-2; D: NA; size: NA; CDR3: CACPENGYTF; DNA: TGTGCCTGTCCAGAAAATGGCTACACCTTC
V: TRBV12-5; J: TRBJ2-2; D: TRBD2; size: NA; CDR3: CASGLVLAGVTGELFF; DNA: TGTGCTAGTGGTTTGGTACTAGCGGGCGTTACCGGGGAGCTGTTTTTT
V: TRBV7-2; J: TRBJ2-5; D: TRBD2; size: NA; CDR3: CASSFRGGRETQYF; DNA: TGTGCCAGCAGCTTCCGGGGGGGCCGGGAGACCCAGTACTTC
V: TRBV2; J: TRBJ2-7; D: NA; size: NA; CDR3: CASSAGRGGYEQYF; DNA: TGTGCCAGCAGTGCCGGCAGGGGGGGCTACGAGCAGTACTTC
V: TRBV6-5; J: TRBJ2-7; D: TRBD1; size: NA; CDR3: CASSSIGDSYEQYF; DNA: TGTGCCAGCAGCAGCATTGGGGACAGCTACGAGCAGTACTTC
V: TRBV6-1; J: TRBJ2-5; D: TRBD2; size: NA; CDR3: CASSVPGGETQYF; DNA: TGTGCCAGCAGTGTGCCGGGAGGGGAGACCCAGTACTTC
V: TRBV5-1; J: TRBJ1-4; D: NA; size: NA; CDR3: CASSPLGERNEKLFF; DNA: TGCGCCAGCAGCCCGCTGGGTGAGCGGAATGAAAAACTGTTTTTT
V: TRBV2; J: TRBJ2-7; D: TRBD1; size: NA; CDR3: CASIQGQGMYEQYF; DNA: TGTGCCAGCATTCAGGGACAGGGAATGTACGAGCAGTACTTC
V: TRBV7-6; J: TRBJ2-7; D: TRBD2; size: NA; CDR3: CASSLLSMRESPYEQYF; DNA: TGTGCCAGCAGCTTATTATCCATGCGGGAGTCTCCCTACGAGCAGTACTTC
V: TRBV4-1; J: TRBJ1-2; D: NA; size: NA; CDR3: CASSQEWGTNRGYTF; DNA: TGCGCCAGCAGCCAAGAGTGGGGGACCAATAGAGGCTACACCTTC
V: TRBV5-1; J: TRBJ1-1; D: TRBD1; size: NA; CDR3: CASSSRTGEVTEAFF; DNA: TGCGCCAGCAGCTCCCGGACAGGAGAGGTAACTGAAGCTTTCTTT
V: TRBV14; J: TRBJ2-5; D: NA; size: NA; CDR3: CASSQESRGQETQYF; DNA: TGTGCCAGCAGCCAAGAATCCAGGGGCCAAGAGACCCAGTACTTC
V: TRBV5-6; J: TRBJ2-2; D: NA; size: NA; CDR3: CASTVSGPSRHGELFF; DNA: TGTGCCAGCACAGTTTCAGGACCGAGCCGTCACGGGGAGCTATTTTTT
V: TRBV5-6; J: TRBJ1-3; D: NA; size: few; CDR3: CASSDGVSGNTIYF; DNA: TGTGCCAGCAGCGACGGGGTCTCTGGAAACACCATATATTTT
V: TRBV29-1; J: TRBJ1-2; D: NA; size: NA; CDR3: CSVDPQDGYTF; DNA: TGCAGCGTTGACCCACAGGATGGCTACACCTTC
V: TRBV6-7; J: TRBJ2-1; D: NA; size: NA; CDR3: CAGSGRGRGEQFF; DNA: TGTGCCGGATCGGGACGGGGGCGAGGTGAGCAGTTCTTC
V: TRBV6-6; J: TRBJ2-7; D: TRBD2; size: NA; CDR3: CASSSGTSSYYEQYF; DNA: TGTGCCAGCAGCTCCGGGACTAGCAGTTACTACGAGCAGTACTTC
V: TRBV6-6; J: TRBJ1-2; D: NA; size: NA; CDR3: CASSQRPKGGYTF; DNA: TGTGCCAGCAGCCAAAGGCCCAAGGGTGGCTACACCTTC
V: TRBV5-1; J: TRBJ2-2; D: TRBD1; size: NA; CDR3: CASSLSGTGQTGELFF; DNA: TGCGCCAGCAGCTTGTCAGGGACAGGACAAACCGGGGAGCTGTTTTTT
V: TRBV28; J: TRBJ2-5; D: NA; size: NA; CDR3: CASSWAGSETQYF; DNA: TGTGCCAGCAGTTGGGCAGGTTCCGAGACCCAGTACTTC
V: TRBV5-8; J: TRBJ1-4; D: TRBD1; size: few; CDR3: CASSGRQGLNEKLFF; DNA: TGTGCCAGCAGCGGACGACAGGGTTTAAATGAAAAACTGTTTTTT
V: TRBV25-1; J: TRBJ1-2; D: TRBD1; size: NA; CDR3: CASSESGTGVSYGYTF; DNA: TGTGCCAGCAGTGAATCCGGGACAGGGGTTTCCTATGGCTACACCTTC
V: TRBV4-1; J: TRBJ2-4; D: TRBD1; size: NA; CDR3: CASSHQTGERNIQYF; DNA: TGCGCCAGCAGCCATCAGACAGGGGAAAGAAACATTCAGTACTTC
V: TRBV6-1; J: TRBJ2-2; D: NA; size: once; CDR3: CASSPTSSAGELFF; DNA: TGTGCCAGCAGTCCCACTAGTTCTGCCGGGGAGCTGTTTTTT
V: TRBV4-3; J: TRBJ2-3; D: TRBD2; size: few; CDR3: CASSPGTSGTDTQYF; DNA: TGCGCCAGCAGCCCAGGGACTAGCGGCACAGATACGCAGTATTTT
V: TRBV28; J: TRBJ2-7; D: TRBD2; size: NA; CDR3: CASSYPGGATQQYF; DNA: TGTGCCAGCAGTTACCCGGGGGGAGCTACGCAGCAGTACTTC
V: TRBV2; J: TRBJ1-1; D: NA; size: NA; CDR3: CASRETVMNTEAFF; DNA: TGTGCCAGCCGGGAGACAGTCATGAACACTGAAGCTTTCTTT
V: TRBV28; J: TRBJ2-1; D: NA; size: NA; CDR3: CASAQDGSYNEQFF; DNA: TGTGCCAGCGCGCAAGACGGATCCTACAATGAGCAGTTCTTC
V: TRBV11-1; J: TRBJ1-4; D: NA; size: NA; CDR3: CASSDETNEKLFF; DNA: TGTGCCAGCAGCGATGAAACTAATGAAAAACTGTTTTTT
V: TRBV27; J: TRBJ1-4; D: NA; size: NA; CDR3: CASSLRSTAATNEKLFF; DNA: TGTGCCAGCAGTTTAAGGTCGACGGCCGCAACTAATGAAAAACTGTTTTTT
V: TRBV5-5; J: TRBJ2-1; D: NA; size: NA; CDR3: CASSHSHYNEQFF; DNA: TGTGCCAGCAGCCACTCTCATTACAATGAGCAGTTCTTC